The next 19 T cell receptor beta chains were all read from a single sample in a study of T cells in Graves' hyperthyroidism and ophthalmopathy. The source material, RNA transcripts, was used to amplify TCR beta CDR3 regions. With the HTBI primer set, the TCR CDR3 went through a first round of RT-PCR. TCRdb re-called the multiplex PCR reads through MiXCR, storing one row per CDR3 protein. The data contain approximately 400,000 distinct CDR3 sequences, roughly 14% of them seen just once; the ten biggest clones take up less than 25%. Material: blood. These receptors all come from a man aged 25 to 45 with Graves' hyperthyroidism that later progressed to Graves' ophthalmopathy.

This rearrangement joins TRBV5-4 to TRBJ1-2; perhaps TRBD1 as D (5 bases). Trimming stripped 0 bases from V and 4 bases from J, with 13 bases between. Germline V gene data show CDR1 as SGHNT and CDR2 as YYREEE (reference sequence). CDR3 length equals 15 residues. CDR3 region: CASSLGGSLGYGYTF. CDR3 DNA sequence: TGTGCCAGCAGCTTGGGGGGGTCTCTGGGCTATGGCTACACCTTC.

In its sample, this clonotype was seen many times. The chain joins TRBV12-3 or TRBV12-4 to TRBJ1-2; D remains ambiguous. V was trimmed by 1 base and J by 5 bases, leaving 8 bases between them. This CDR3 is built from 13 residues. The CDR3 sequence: CASSLDGTYGYTF. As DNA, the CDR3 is TGTGCCAGCAGTTTAGACGGAACTTATGGCTACACCTTC.

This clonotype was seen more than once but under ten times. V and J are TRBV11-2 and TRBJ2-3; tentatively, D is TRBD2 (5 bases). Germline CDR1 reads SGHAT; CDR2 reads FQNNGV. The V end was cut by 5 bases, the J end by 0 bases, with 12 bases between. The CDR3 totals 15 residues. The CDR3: CASSPRGISTDTQYF. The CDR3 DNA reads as TGTGCCAGCAGCCCCCGGGGAATTAGCACAGATACGCAGTATTTT.

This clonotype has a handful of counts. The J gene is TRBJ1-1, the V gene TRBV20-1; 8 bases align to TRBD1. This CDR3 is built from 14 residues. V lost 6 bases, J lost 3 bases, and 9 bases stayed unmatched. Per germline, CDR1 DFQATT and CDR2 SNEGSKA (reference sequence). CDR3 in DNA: TGCAGTGCGTGGCGAACAGGGGGACACACTGAAGCTTTCTTT. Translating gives CSAWRTGGHTEAFF.

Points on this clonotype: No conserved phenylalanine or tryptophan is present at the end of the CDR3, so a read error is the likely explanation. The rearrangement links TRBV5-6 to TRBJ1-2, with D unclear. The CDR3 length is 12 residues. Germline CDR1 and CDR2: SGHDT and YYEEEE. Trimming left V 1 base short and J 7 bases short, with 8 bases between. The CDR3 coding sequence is TGTGCCAGCAGCTTGAACGAATTTGGCTACACCTGC. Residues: CASSLNEFGYTC.

CDR3 DNA sequence: TGCAGCGTTATGGTCATCGGCTACACCTTC. Residues: CSVMVIGYTF. This chain uses TRBV29-1 with TRBJ1-2; D gene ambiguous. Per germline, CDR1 SQVTM and CDR2 ANQGSEA. V was cut by 5 bases and J by 8 bases, with 9 bases left in between. The CDR3 sequence is 10 residues long.

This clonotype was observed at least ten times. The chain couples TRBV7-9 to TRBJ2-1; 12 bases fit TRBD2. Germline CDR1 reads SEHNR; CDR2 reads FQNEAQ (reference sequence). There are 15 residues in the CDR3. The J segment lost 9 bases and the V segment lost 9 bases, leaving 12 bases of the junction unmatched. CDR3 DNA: TGTGCCAGATTCCGACTAGCGGGGGAGGGGAGTGAGCAGTTCTTC. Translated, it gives CARFRLAGEGSEQFF.

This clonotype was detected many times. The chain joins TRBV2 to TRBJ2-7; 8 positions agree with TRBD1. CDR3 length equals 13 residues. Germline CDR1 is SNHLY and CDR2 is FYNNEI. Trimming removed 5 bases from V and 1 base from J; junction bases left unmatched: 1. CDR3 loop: CASSRDRSYEQYF. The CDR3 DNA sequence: TGTGCCAGCAGTAGGGACAGGTCCTACGAGCAGTACTTC.

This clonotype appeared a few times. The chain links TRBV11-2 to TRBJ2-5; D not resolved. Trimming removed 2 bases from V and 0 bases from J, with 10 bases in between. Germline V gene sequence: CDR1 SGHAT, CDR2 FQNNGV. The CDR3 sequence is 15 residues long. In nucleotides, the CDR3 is TGTGCCAGCAGCTTAAGATCGCAAAACCAAGAGACCCAGTACTTC. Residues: CASSLRSQNQETQYF.

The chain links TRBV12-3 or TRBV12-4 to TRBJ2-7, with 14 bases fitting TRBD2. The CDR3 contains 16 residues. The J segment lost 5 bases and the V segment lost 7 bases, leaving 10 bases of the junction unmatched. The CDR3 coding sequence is TGTGCCAGCACACCAAGGGGGACTAGCGGGGGTGACGAGCAGTACTTC. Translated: CASTPRGTSGGDEQYF.

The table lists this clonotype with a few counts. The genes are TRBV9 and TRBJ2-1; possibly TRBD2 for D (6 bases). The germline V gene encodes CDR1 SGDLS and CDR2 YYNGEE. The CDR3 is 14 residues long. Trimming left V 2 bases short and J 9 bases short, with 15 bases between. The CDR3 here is CASSVQTSGIEQFF. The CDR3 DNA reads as TGTGCCAGCAGCGTGCAGACTAGTGGGATTGAGCAGTTCTTC.

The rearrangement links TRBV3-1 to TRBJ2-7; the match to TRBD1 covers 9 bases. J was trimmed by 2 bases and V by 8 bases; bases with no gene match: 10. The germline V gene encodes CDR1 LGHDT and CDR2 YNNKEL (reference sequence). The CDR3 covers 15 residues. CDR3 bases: TGTGCCAGCGGACGTCCCGGACAGGGGACCTACGAGCAGTACTTC. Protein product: CASGRPGQGTYEQYF.

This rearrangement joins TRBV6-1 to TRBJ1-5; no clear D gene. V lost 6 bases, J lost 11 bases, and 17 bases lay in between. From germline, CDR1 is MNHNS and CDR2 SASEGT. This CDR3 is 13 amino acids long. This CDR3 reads CASSHEGLRAQHF. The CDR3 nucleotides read TGTGCCAGCAGCCACGAGGGTTTGAGAGCCCAGCATTTT.

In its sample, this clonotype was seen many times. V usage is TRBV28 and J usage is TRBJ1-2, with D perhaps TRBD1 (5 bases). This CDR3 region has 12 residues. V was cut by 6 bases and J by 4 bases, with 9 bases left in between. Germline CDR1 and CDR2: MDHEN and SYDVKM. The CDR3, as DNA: TGTGCCAGCAGCCCGGACACCTATGGCTACACCTTC. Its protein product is CASSPDTYGYTF.

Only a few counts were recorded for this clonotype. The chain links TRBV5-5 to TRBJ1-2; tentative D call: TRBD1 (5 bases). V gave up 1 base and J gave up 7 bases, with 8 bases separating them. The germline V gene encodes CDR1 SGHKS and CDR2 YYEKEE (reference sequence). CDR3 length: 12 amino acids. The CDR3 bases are TGTGCCAGCAGCTTGTGGGGGGTTGGCTACACCTTC. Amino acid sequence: CASSLWGVGYTF.

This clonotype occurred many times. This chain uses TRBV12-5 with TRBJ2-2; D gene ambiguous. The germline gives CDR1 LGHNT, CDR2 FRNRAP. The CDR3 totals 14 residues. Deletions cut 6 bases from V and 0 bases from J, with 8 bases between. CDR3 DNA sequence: TGTGCTAGTGGGGGGTTCGCGAACACCGGGGAGCTGTTTTTT. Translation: CASGGFANTGELFF.

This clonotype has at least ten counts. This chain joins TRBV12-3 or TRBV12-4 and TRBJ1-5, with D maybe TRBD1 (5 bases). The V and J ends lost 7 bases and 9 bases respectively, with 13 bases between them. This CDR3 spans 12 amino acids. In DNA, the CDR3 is TGTGCCAGCACCACAGGCCTGGGGCCCCAGCATTTT. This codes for CASTTGLGPQHF.

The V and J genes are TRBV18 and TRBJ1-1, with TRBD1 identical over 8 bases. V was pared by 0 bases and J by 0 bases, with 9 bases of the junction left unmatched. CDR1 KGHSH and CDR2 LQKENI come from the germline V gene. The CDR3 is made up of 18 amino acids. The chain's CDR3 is CASSPPRGQGAMNTEAFF. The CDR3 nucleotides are TGTGCCAGCTCACCACCGCGAGGCCAGGGGGCAATGAACACTGAAGCTTTCTTT.

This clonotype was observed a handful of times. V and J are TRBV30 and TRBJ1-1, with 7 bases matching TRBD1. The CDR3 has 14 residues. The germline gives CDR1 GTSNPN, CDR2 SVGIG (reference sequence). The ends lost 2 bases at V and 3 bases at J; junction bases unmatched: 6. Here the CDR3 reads CAWSIDRVDTEAFF. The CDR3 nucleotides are TGTGCCTGGAGTATAGACAGGGTGGACACTGAAGCTTTCTTT.